These 13 T cell receptor beta chains were sequenced from one sample in a study of T-cell memory formation after mild COVID-19. TCRdb reanalysed the 5' RACE reads using MiXCR and keeps one entry per CDR3 protein. The sample carries 250,000 to 400,000 distinct CDR3 sequences, approximately 14% recorded once. The sequenced sample was PBMCs or a T cell subset sorted from them (not recorded which). The receptors originated from a man aged 18 to 35 who had mild COVID-19 (a few samples of this study predate the infection). Cell type and time point are not known.

This clonotype was seen ten or more times. The V and J genes are TRBV6-5 and TRBJ2-3, with a weak D call TRBD2 (6 bases). V lost 2 bases, J lost 4 bases, and 10 bases lay in between. Germline CDR1 is MNHEY and CDR2 is SVGAGI. The CDR3 is made up of 14 amino acids. CDR3 protein: CASSYAGGADTQYF. CDR3 bases: TGTGCCAGCAGTTACGCCGGGGGAGCAGATACGCAGTATTTT.

This clonotype was detected only a few times. This rearrangement joins TRBV6-5 to TRBJ2-3; 13 bases are a match to TRBD2. Unmatched junction bases numbered 9, after V lost 6 bases and J lost 9 bases. This CDR3 contains 15 residues. Germline assignment: CDR1 MNHEY and CDR2 SVGAGI. DNA of the CDR3: TGTGCCAGCAGGGTGACTAGCGGGGGGTCGGGAACGCAGTATTTT. Translated: CASRVTSGGSGTQYF.

The genes are TRBV28 and TRBJ1-6; D ambiguous. Deletions cut 5 bases from V and 7 bases from J, with 15 bases between. The CDR3 has 15 amino acids. Per germline, CDR1 MDHEN and CDR2 SYDVKM. CDR3 in amino acids: CASSPNFVGNSPLHF. CDR3 bases: TGTGCCAGCAGTCCGAACTTCGTAGGGAATTCACCCCTCCACTTT.

There are a few counts of this clonotype. This chain joins TRBV4-3 and TRBJ2-7; possible D gene TRBD2, 6 bases. Germline-derived CDR1 and CDR2 are LGHNA and YSLEER. V dropped 0 bases and J dropped 6 bases, with 15 bases sitting between them. The length of the CDR3 is 15 residues. CDR3 region: CASSQEKGWRGEQYF. DNA for the CDR3: TGCGCCAGCAGCCAAGAAAAGGGTTGGAGGGGCGAGCAGTACTTC.

In nucleotides, the CDR3 is TGTGCCAGCAGGCGAACCGATGAAAAACTGTTTTTT. Translation gives CASRRTDEKLFF. V and J are TRBV7-9 and TRBJ1-4, with D hard to call. The CDR3 spans 12 residues. CDR1 is SEHNR, CDR2 FQNEAQ, per germline (reference sequence). The V and J ends lost 6 bases and 6 bases respectively, with 8 bases between them. The whole variable domain, filled in from reference TRBV7-9 and TRBJ1-4, reads DTGVSQNPRHKITKRGQNVTFRCDPISEHNRLYWYRQTLGQGPEFLTYFQNEAQLEKSRLLSDRFSAERPKGSFSTLEIQRTEQGDSAMYLCASRRTDEKLFFGSGTQLSVL.

Only a few counts were recorded for this clonotype. The chain joins TRBV7-6 to TRBJ2-1; the match to TRBD2 covers 7 bases. Losses at the gene ends were 1 base for V and 1 base for J; bases not matched to a gene: 4. The length of the CDR3 is 16 residues. CDR1 SGHVS and CDR2 FNYEAQ come from the germline V gene. CDR3 coding DNA: TGTGCCAGCAGCTTAGGTTTGGGGGGGTCCTACAATGAGCAGTTCTTC. As protein: CASSLGLGGSYNEQFF.

As for this clonotype: An end of the junction does not agree with germline; a read error may underlie this. The J gene is TRBJ1-3, the V gene TRBV4-2, with a possible D match to TRBD1 (5 bases). The CDR3 length is 13 residues. Per germline, CDR1 LGHNA and CDR2 YNFKEQ. CDR3 region: CASSQDPGPIGSF. Here the CDR3 DNA reads TGTGCCAGCAGCCAAGATCCGGGACCTATCGGTTCTTTT.

This clonotype was picked up many times. V and J are TRBV7-2 and TRBJ2-3; 8 positions agree with TRBD1. This CDR3 comprises 14 residues. Germline CDR1 is SGHTA and CDR2 is FQGNSA. Germline trimming cut 8 bases from V and 3 bases from J; bases unmatched to any gene: 7. This CDR3 reads CASQRTGMTDTQYF. DNA for the CDR3: TGTGCCAGCCAGAGGACAGGGATGACAGATACGCAGTATTTT.

The chain has TRBV5-1 and TRBJ2-3; D is unclear. Germline CDR1 is SGHRS and CDR2 is YFSETQ. V dropped 1 base and J dropped 0 bases, with 6 bases sitting between them. CDR3 size: 14 residues. CDR3 nucleotide sequence: TGCGCCAGCAGCTTGTGGGCAAGCACAGATACGCAGTATTTT. This codes for CASSLWASTDTQYF.

This clonotype was detected many times. V usage is TRBV10-3 and J usage is TRBJ2-5; no definite D call. The CDR3 spans 14 residues. The germline gives CDR1 ENHRY, CDR2 SYGVKD. Deletions cut 2 bases from V and 2 bases from J, with 9 bases between. The CDR3 region has the DNA TGTGCCATCAGTGAGGGATGGGGACAAGAGACCCAGTACTTC. This encodes CAISEGWGQETQYF.

This clonotype turned up a few times. The V and J genes are TRBV27 and TRBJ2-7; tentatively, D is TRBD1 or TRBD2 (5 bases each). Trimming left V 5 bases short and J 3 bases short, with 14 bases between. The CDR3 sequence is 14 residues long. Germline V gives CDR1 MNHEY, CDR2 SMNVEV (reference sequence). The CDR3 spells CASSPSRTSYEQYF. Here the CDR3 DNA reads TGTGCCAGCAGTCCTAGCCGGACAAGCTACGAGCAGTACTTC.

The genes are TRBV6-5 and TRBJ1-1; 7 nucleotides agree with TRBD1. V trimming: 7 bases; J trimming: 4 bases; junction bases outside the gene matches: 3. The germline V gene encodes CDR1 MNHEY and CDR2 SVGAGI. The CDR3 runs 12 residues. CDR3: CASISGGTEAFF. The DNA for the CDR3 is TGTGCCAGCATTTCAGGGGGCACTGAAGCTTTCTTT.

This clonotype was counted a few times. The chain is built from TRBV4-1 and TRBJ2-2; 8 nucleotides align to TRBD2. Germline V lookup: CDR1 MGHRA, CDR2 YSYEKL. Trimming cost V 2 bases and J 0 bases; bases outside gene matches: 2. This CDR3 has 16 residues. CDR3 sequence reads: CASSQRAGANTGELFF. The CDR3 DNA reads as TGCGCCAGCAGCCAACGAGCGGGGGCGAACACCGGGGAGCTGTTTTTT.